Listed here are 29 T cell receptor beta chains from one sample, sequenced in a study of OX40 agonist ivuxolimab in advanced cancers. TCRdb keeps only in-frame clones here, not all; method: immunoSEQ multiplex PCR. Of over 95,000 clones in the sample, roughly nine tenths were seen once. The specimen was CD4+ or CD8+ T cells sorted from blood, collected in a trial of the OX40 agonist ivuxolimab. The receptor source for this set is an adult with an advanced solid tumor such as melanoma, head and neck, liver or kidney cancer.

This clone has more than one count but fewer than ten. This chain uses TRBV6-1 with TRBJ2-2, with no clear D. The CDR3 sequence is 14 residues long. CDR1 MNHNS and CDR2 SASEGT come from the germline V gene. V lost 1 base and J lost 4, with 7 bases in between. The CDR3 DNA reads as TGTGCCAGCAGTGAAGGACTTATCACCGGGGAGCTGTTTTTT. Translating it yields CASSEGLITGELFF.

In its sample, this clone was seen once. The J gene is TRBJ2-7, the V gene TRBV11-2, with D tentatively TRBD2 (6 bases). The CDR3 runs to 13 residues. The ends were cut back, 1 base at V and 5 bases at J, with 9 bases in the middle. Germline V gene sequence: CDR1 SGHAT, CDR2 FQNNGV. CDR3 in amino acids: CASSLGSGHEQYF. CDR3 DNA: TGTGCCAGCAGCTTAGGAAGCGGGCACGAGCAGTACTTC. The whole variable domain, filled in from reference TRBV11-2 and TRBJ2-7, reads EAGVAQSPRYKIIEKRQSVAFWCNPISGHATLYWYQQILGQGPKLLIQFQNNGVVDDSQLPKDRFSAERLKGVDSTLKIQPAKLEDSAVYLCASSLGSGHEQYFGPGTRLTVT.

The chain combines TRBV5-1 with TRBJ2-4; possibly TRBD2 for D (5 bases). CDR1 SGHRS and CDR2 YFSETQ come from the germline V gene. V lost 4 bases and J 0 bases, leaving 14 bases between the germline ends. The CDR3 has 16 amino acids. The CDR3 bases are TGCGCCAGCAGCCCCTCACTAGTACTAGCCAAAAACATTCAGTACTTC. This codes for CASSPSLVLAKNIQYF.

The V gene is TRBV5-1, the J gene TRBJ1-1; 7 bases agree with TRBD1. The CDR3 has 15 amino acids. From germline, CDR1 is SGHRS and CDR2 YFSETQ. V shed 4 bases and J 0 bases; nucleotides not matched to a gene: 6. Here the CDR3 reads CASSDPGQLNTEAFF. The CDR3, as DNA: TGCGCCAGCAGCGACCCGGGACAGTTGAACACTGAAGCTTTCTTT. Combining the CDR3 with reference TRBV5-1 and TRBJ1-1 gives the whole variable domain KAGVTQTPRYLIKTRGQQVTLSCSPISGHRSVSWYQQTPGQGLQFLFEYFSETQRNKGNFPGRFSGRQFSNSRSEMNVSTLELGDSALYLCASSDPGQLNTEAFFGQGTRLTVV.

V is TRBV6-5 and J is TRBJ2-7; TRBD2 matches at 10 bases. The CDR3 runs to 14 residues. V was clipped by 5 bases and J by 2 bases; unmatched bases: 3. From germline, CDR1 is MNHEY and CDR2 SVGAGI. CDR3 DNA sequence: TGTGCCAGCAGTATAGCGGGAGGCCCCTACGAGCAGTACTTC. Translation gives CASSIAGGPYEQYF.

J is TRBJ2-2 and V is TRBV4-3; 7 positions match TRBD1. The CDR3 covers 16 residues. V lost 0 bases, J lost 4 bases, and 5 bases stayed unmatched. Germline CDR1 and CDR2: LGHNA and YSLEER. CDR3 coding DNA: TGCGCCAGCAGCCAAGATACAGGGGTCGTCACCGGGGAGCTGTTTTTT. Translation gives CASSQDTGVVTGELFF.

The chain is built from TRBV7-3 and TRBJ2-5; 7 bases map to TRBD1. CDR1 is SGHTA and CDR2 is FQGTGA in the germline V gene. This CDR3 has 13 amino acids. V gave up 3 bases and J gave up 5 bases; unmatched junction bases: 3. The chain's CDR3 is CASSLGQSETQYF. The CDR3 DNA reads as TGTGCCAGCAGCTTGGGACAGAGCGAGACCCAGTACTTC. Using reference TRBV7-3 and TRBJ2-5 for the parts outside the CDR3, the full variable domain is GAGVSQTPSNKVTEKGKYVELRCDPISGHTALYWYRQSLGQGPEFLIYFQGTGAADDSGLPNDRFFAVRPEGSVSTLKIQRTERGDSAVYLCASSLGQSETQYFGPGTRLLVL.

The J gene is TRBJ2-1, the V gene TRBV4-3, with 9 bases matching TRBD1. This CDR3 is built from 16 residues. Trimming removed 4 bases from V and 7 bases from J; junction bases left unmatched: 11. Germline CDR1 reads LGHNA; CDR2 reads YSLEER. CDR3 amino acids: CASSLKGQGFGNEQFF. For the CDR3, the DNA is TGCGCCAGCAGCCTCAAAGGACAGGGGTTTGGGAATGAGCAGTTCTTC.

V usage is TRBV18 and J usage is TRBJ2-3; D is ambiguous. Trimming removed 4 bases from V and 0 bases from J, with 11 bases in between. This CDR3 spans 15 amino acids. Germline V gene data show CDR1 as KGHSH and CDR2 as LQKENI. The CDR3 spells CASSRRHESTDTQYF. The CDR3 DNA is TGTGCCAGCTCACGCCGCCACGAAAGCACAGATACGCAGTATTTT.

The genes are TRBV5-6 and TRBJ2-3; D unresolved. The CDR3 totals 12 residues. Trimming removed 1 base from V and 4 bases from J, with 4 bases in between. Per germline, CDR1 SGHDT and CDR2 YYEEEE. The CDR3 sequence is CASSLSSDTQYF. The CDR3 coding sequence is TGTGCCAGCAGCTTGAGTTCAGATACGCAGTATTTT.

The rearrangement links TRBV5-1 to TRBJ2-7; a possible D gene is TRBD2 (6 bases). CDR1 is SGHRS, CDR2 YFSETQ, per germline. The CDR3 covers 15 residues. Trimming removed 2 bases from V and 1 base from J, with 13 bases in between. The CDR3 DNA sequence: TGCGCCAGCAGCTTCAGGGCGGGGACTTCCTACGAGCAGTACTTC. It is translated as CASSFRAGTSYEQYF.

The chain carries TRBV18 and TRBJ2-3; 9 bases are a match to TRBD2. CDR1 and CDR2 (germline): KGHSH, LQKENI. Germline trimming cut 3 bases from V and 6 bases from J; bases unmatched to any gene: 7. The CDR3 is made up of 15 amino acids. In DNA, the CDR3 is TGTGCCAGCTCACCCCAGCGGGGGGCCGGCGATACGCAGTATTTT. Amino acids: CASSPQRGAGDTQYF.

The chain has TRBV12-5 and TRBJ2-7; no firm D call. Per germline, CDR1 LGHNT and CDR2 FRNRAP. Trimming pared 1 base from V and 2 bases from J, leaving 9 bases between. This CDR3 has 14 residues. The CDR3 here is CASGLGRPPYEQYF. The CDR3 nucleotides read TGTGCTAGTGGTTTGGGGCGGCCGCCCTACGAGCAGTACTTC. The full variable domain, rest sourced from reference TRBV12-5 and TRBJ2-7, is DARVTQTPRHKVTEMGQEVTMRCQPILGHNTVFWYRQTMMQGLELLAYFRNRAPLDDSGMPKDRFSAEMPDATLATLKIQPSEPRDSAVYFCASGLGRPPYEQYFGPGTRLTVT.

The J gene is TRBJ2-1, the V gene TRBV4-2, with 10 bases matching TRBD2. CDR1 is LGHNA, CDR2 YNFKEQ, per germline. The trim removed 4 bases at V and 0 bases at J, leaving 9 bases unmatched. The CDR3 length is 18 residues. CDR3 nucleotides: TGTGCCAGCAGCCCCAGGACTAGCGGAGACATCTCCTACAATGAGCAGTTCTTC. It encodes CASSPRTSGDISYNEQFF.

The gene calls are TRBV7-2 and TRBJ2-1, with unresolved D. Germline V gene sequence: CDR1 SGHTA, CDR2 FQGNSA. This CDR3 spans 12 amino acids. The V end lost 0 bases, the J end lost 9 bases, and 6 bases lay between the germline ends. The DNA for the CDR3 is TGTGCCAGCAGCTTAGCGTACGGTGAGCAGTTCTTC. It encodes CASSLAYGEQFF.

This chain joins TRBV6-5 and TRBJ2-5; D is unclear. V was pared by 0 bases and J by 3 bases, with 2 bases between. This CDR3 has 12 amino acids. Germline values: CDR1 MNHEY, CDR2 SVGAGI. The DNA of the CDR3 is TGTGCCAGCAGTTACTCAAAAGAGACCCAGTACTTC. Protein product: CASSYSKETQYF.

V usage is TRBV5-1 and J usage is TRBJ2-7; a possible D gene is TRBD1 (5 bases). The germline V gene has CDR1 SGHRS and CDR2 YFSETQ. This CDR3 is 13 amino acids long. V shed 0 bases and J shed 6 bases, with 10 bases lying between them. The CDR3 spells CASSLVVGREQYF. CDR3 sequence (DNA): TGCGCCAGCAGCTTGGTGGTGGGGCGCGAGCAGTACTTC.

This rearrangement joins TRBV7-9 to TRBJ2-7; D is ambiguous. Germline V gene sequence: CDR1 SEHNR, CDR2 FQNEAQ (reference sequence). V lost 1 base to trimming and J lost 4 bases, with 8 bases between them. The CDR3 sequence is 13 residues long. The CDR3 spells CASSLGVGYEQYF. The CDR3 nucleotides are TGTGCCAGCAGCTTAGGAGTAGGGTACGAGCAGTACTTC.

V gene TRBV15 combines with J gene TRBJ2-2; 10 nucleotides align to TRBD1. The CDR3 spans 14 residues. The V gene end was trimmed by 5 bases and the J gene end by 6 bases; junction bases not matched to a gene: 3. Germline lookup yields CDR1 LNHNV and CDR2 YYDKDF (reference sequence). CDR3 DNA sequence: TGTGCCACCAGCCCGGGACAGGGGTCCGGGGAGCTGTTTTTT. Its translation: CATSPGQGSGELFF.

The rearrangement uses TRBV28 and TRBJ2-3, with TRBD1 matching 9 bases. Trimming removed 5 bases from V and 5 bases from J; junction bases left unmatched: 5. The germline V gene has CDR1 MDHEN and CDR2 SYDVKM. The CDR3 sequence is 14 residues long. The chain's CDR3 is CASSIDRGGDTQYF. CDR3 in DNA: TGTGCCAGCAGTATCGACAGGGGGGGAGATACGCAGTATTTT.

This rearrangement joins TRBV9 to TRBJ2-1; weak D call: TRBD2 (6 bases). The germline V gene has CDR1 SGDLS and CDR2 YYNGEE. The length of the CDR3 is 17 residues. V lost 0 bases and J 5 bases, leaving 18 bases between the germline ends. The CDR3 nucleotides read TGTGCCAGCAGCGTAGCTACAGGTCTAGCGCCCAACAATGAGCAGTTCTTC. Translating it yields CASSVATGLAPNNEQFF.

The V gene is TRBV7-3, the J gene TRBJ2-1, with TRBD1 matching over 7 bases. With 2 bases clipped from V and 3 bases from J, the junction kept 4 bases outside the gene matches. The CDR3 has 15 amino acids. Germline values: CDR1 SGHTA, CDR2 FQGTGA. CDR3 protein: CASSLDREYYNEQFF. CDR3 nucleotide sequence: TGTGCCAGCAGCTTAGACAGGGAATACTACAATGAGCAGTTCTTC. Full variable domain (outside the CDR3, taken from reference TRBV7-3 and TRBJ2-1): GAGVSQTPSNKVTEKGKYVELRCDPISGHTALYWYRQSLGQGPEFLIYFQGTGAADDSGLPNDRFFAVRPEGSVSTLKIQRTERGDSAVYLCASSLDREYYNEQFFGPGTRLTVL.

The V and J genes are TRBV7-9 and TRBJ2-6; D uncertain. Per the germline V gene, CDR1 is SEHNR and CDR2 is FQNEAQ (reference sequence). The CDR3 has 14 residues. Between the trimmed V and J ends, which lost 5 bases and 2 bases, there was a span of 7 bases. In DNA, the CDR3 is TGTGCCAGCAGCACGAACACTGGGGCCAACGTCCTGACTTTC. It encodes CASSTNTGANVLTF.

The chain links TRBV27 to TRBJ2-3; TRBD2 aligns across 8 bases. The CDR3 contains 16 residues. Germline lookup yields CDR1 MNHEY and CDR2 SMNVEV (reference sequence). With 4 bases clipped from V and 2 bases from J, the junction kept 8 bases outside the gene matches. CDR3 coding DNA: TGTGCCAGCAGTTCCCTAGCGGGCATGCCCACAGATACGCAGTATTTT. Its translation is CASSSLAGMPTDTQYF.

The genes are TRBV6-6 and TRBJ2-3; TRBD1 matches 7 bases. Trimming took 10 bases from V and 5 from J; bases not matched to a gene: 12. This CDR3 is 14 amino acids long. Germline V gives CDR1 MNHNY, CDR2 SVGAGI (reference sequence). The CDR3 reads CATMTGFHGDTQYF. In DNA, the CDR3 is TGTGCCACCATGACAGGGTTTCATGGAGATACGCAGTATTTT.

This chain's CDR3 is CASSPPEETQYF. The CDR3 DNA is TGTGCCAGCTCACCGCCTGAAGAGACCCAGTACTTC. The chain employs TRBV18 and TRBJ2-5, with D uncertain. V was shortened by 3 bases and J by 3 bases, with 5 bases between the two germline ends. Per germline, CDR1 KGHSH and CDR2 LQKENI. The CDR3 runs 12 residues.

V usage is TRBV7-3 and J usage is TRBJ2-1; either TRBD1 or TRBD2 may supply D (5 bases each). CDR1 SGHTA and CDR2 FQGTGA come from the germline V gene. There are 12 residues in the CDR3. The V gene lost 5 bases and the J gene lost 6 bases, with 8 bases spanning the gap. The chain's CDR3 is CASSRDRNEQFF. The DNA for the CDR3 is TGTGCCAGCAGCCGGGACCGCAATGAGCAGTTCTTC.

The chain combines TRBV30 with TRBJ2-5; D gene uncertain. The CDR3 length is 12 residues. Trimming stripped 0 bases from V and 5 bases from J, with 7 bases between. Germline lookup yields CDR1 GTSNPN and CDR2 SVGIG (reference sequence). The DNA for the CDR3 is TGTGCCTGGAGTGTACTTGGGGAGACCCAGTACTTC. It translates to CAWSVLGETQYF. The whole variable domain, remainder taken from reference TRBV30 and TRBJ2-5, is SQTIHQWPATLVQPVGSPLSLECTVEGTSNPNLYWYRQAAGRGLQLLFYSVGIGQISSEVPQNLSASRPQDRQFILSSKKLLLSDSGFYLCAWSVLGETQYFGPGTRLLVL.

The V call is TRBV2, the J call TRBJ2-7; 7 bases are shared with TRBD2. Looked up from germline, CDR1 is SNHLY and CDR2 is FYNNEI. Trimming at V came to 0 bases and at J to 7 bases, leaving 6 bases not matched to a gene. This CDR3 is 14 amino acids long. CDR3: CASSEARGAGEQYF. In DNA, the CDR3 is TGTGCCAGCAGTGAAGCGCGGGGAGCGGGGGAGCAGTACTTC.